This passage covers 14 T cell receptor beta chains from one sample sequenced in a study of cytomegalovirus exposure and HLA in healthy donors. PCR used 60 Vbeta primers and 13 Jbeta primers. Here immunoSEQ multiplex PCR was the method, and the copy in TCRdb shows in-frame clones only, minus some. The listing records 150,000 or so clones. Sequenced sample: PBMCs. The source is a woman in her forties or fifties in good health and CMV-seronegative.

The chain joins TRBV30 to TRBJ1-1; weak D call: TRBD1 (5 bases). CDR1 and CDR2 (germline): GTSNPN, SVGIG (reference sequence). CDR3 length: 13 amino acids. V was cut by 7 bases and J by 5 bases, with 17 bases left in between. The CDR3 region has the DNA TGTGCCTTGGACAAGGGGTTCGGGACTGAAGCTTTCTTT. Its protein is CALDKGFGTEAFF.

This rearrangement joins TRBV7-9 to TRBJ1-4; weak D call: TRBD1 (5 bases). The germline V gene has CDR1 SEHNR and CDR2 FQNEAQ (reference sequence). The V end lost 0 bases, the J end lost 8 bases, and 16 bases lay between the germline ends. The CDR3 is 16 amino acids. The DNA for the CDR3 is TGTGCCAGCAGCTTAGCAAGCTCGACGGGGGGAGAAAAACTGTTTTTT. This gives the protein CASSLASSTGGEKLFF.

The J gene is TRBJ1-1, the V gene TRBV14; D ambiguous. Germline V gives CDR1 SGHDN, CDR2 FVKESK. The CDR3 runs 13 residues. Trimming took off 5 bases at V and 5 bases at J, with 12 bases between the two ends. The CDR3 reads CASSLGRGTEAFF. In nucleotides, the CDR3 is TGTGCCAGCAGCTTGGGTCGAGGGACTGAAGCTTTCTTT.

The chain links TRBV30 to TRBJ2-7; D call uncertain. Germline loops: CDR1 GTSNPN, CDR2 SVGIG (reference sequence). The CDR3 spans 12 residues. V dropped 0 bases and J dropped 5 bases, with 8 bases sitting between them. CDR3 amino acids: CAWSVVLDEQYF. The CDR3 DNA follows: TGTGCCTGGAGTGTAGTACTGGACGAGCAGTACTTC.

The V gene is TRBV2, the J gene TRBJ1-4; the D is unclear. Germline V CDR1 and CDR2: SNHLY, FYNNEI. This CDR3 has 13 amino acids. Trimming stripped 2 bases from V and 10 bases from J, with 11 bases between. CDR3 sequence (DNA): TGTGCCAGCAGTGAACAGGTGGCTGGAAAACTGTTTTTT. It is translated as CASSEQVAGKLFF. The variable domain in full, completed from reference TRBV2 and TRBJ1-4, reads EPEVTQTPSHQVTQMGQEVILRCVPISNHLYFYWYRQILGQKVEFLVSFYNNEISEKSEIFDDQFSVERPDGSNFTLKIRSTKLEDSAMYFCASSEQVAGKLFFGSGTQLSVL.

The CDR3 DNA reads as TGCGCCAGCAGCTTGTTCGGTAGCGGGGCCAAGGCTAGCATTCAGTACTTC. Protein: CASSLFGSGAKASIQYF. The J gene is TRBJ2-4, the V gene TRBV5-1; 8 positions match TRBD2. The CDR3 loop spans 17 amino acids. Trimming at V came to 1 base and at J to 9 bases, leaving 15 bases not matched to a gene. Germline assignment: CDR1 SGHRS and CDR2 YFSETQ. The full variable domain, with the rest looked up from reference TRBV5-1 and TRBJ2-4, is KAGVTQTPRYLIKTRGQQVTLSCSPISGHRSVSWYQQTPGQGLQFLFEYFSETQRNKGNFPGRFSGRQFSNSRSEMNVSTLELGDSALYLCASSLFGSGAKASIQYFGAGTRLSVL.

The V call is TRBV29-1, the J call TRBJ1-2, with 7 positions matching TRBD1. J lost 4 bases, V lost 6 bases, and 11 bases had no gene match. CDR3 length: 14 amino acids. Germline loops: CDR1 SQVTM, CDR2 ANQGSEA. The CDR3 nucleotides are TGCAGCGTGGGGACAGTAGCTAGGTCCTATGGCTACACCTTC. Amino acids: CSVGTVARSYGYTF.

The J gene is TRBJ2-5, the V gene TRBV5-1; the D gene is possibly TRBD1 (5 bases). This CDR3 comprises 15 residues. The germline V and J ends were trimmed by 0 bases and 2 bases, with 11 bases remaining between them. From germline, CDR1 is SGHRS and CDR2 YFSETQ. CDR3 amino acids: CASSLEGVSQETQYF. In DNA form, the CDR3 reads TGCGCCAGCAGCTTGGAAGGGGTCAGTCAAGAGACCCAGTACTTC. The whole variable domain, filled in from reference TRBV5-1 and TRBJ2-5, reads KAGVTQTPRYLIKTRGQQVTLSCSPISGHRSVSWYQQTPGQGLQFLFEYFSETQRNKGNFPGRFSGRQFSNSRSEMNVSTLELGDSALYLCASSLEGVSQETQYFGPGTRLLVL.

This sequence joins TRBV7-8 and TRBJ2-7; no definite D call. The V gene's germline CDR1 is SGHVS and CDR2 FQNEAQ. Trimming took 6 bases from V and 2 from J, leaving 14 bases between them. The CDR3 is 14 residues long. CDR3 amino acids: CASSSGETAYEQYF. In nucleotides, the CDR3 is TGTGCCAGCAGTTCGGGTGAGACGGCCTACGAGCAGTACTTC.

The chain couples TRBV7-9 to TRBJ2-3, with D perhaps TRBD2 (7 bases). CDR1 and CDR2 from the germline V gene are SEHNR and FQNEAQ (reference sequence). The length of the CDR3 is 13 residues. With 5 bases removed from V and 7 bases from J, the gap between germline ends came to 13 bases. The CDR3 loop reads CASSVGGAHTQYF. Written as DNA, the CDR3 is TGTGCCAGCAGCGTTGGGGGGGCGCATACGCAGTATTTT.

The CDR3 loop is CASSLEGWGETQYF. CDR3 in DNA: TGCGCCAGCAGCTTGGAGGGGTGGGGAGAGACCCAGTACTTC. This chain uses TRBV5-1 with TRBJ2-5; a weak D match, TRBD1 (5 bases). V was pared by 0 bases and J by 4 bases, with 10 bases between. Germline assignment: CDR1 SGHRS and CDR2 YFSETQ. The CDR3 spans 14 residues. Full variable domain (missing parts from reference TRBV5-1 and TRBJ2-5): KAGVTQTPRYLIKTRGQQVTLSCSPISGHRSVSWYQQTPGQGLQFLFEYFSETQRNKGNFPGRFSGRQFSNSRSEMNVSTLELGDSALYLCASSLEGWGETQYFGPGTRLLVL.

The chain joins TRBV27 to TRBJ2-7, with TRBD1 matching over 8 bases. Germline V gene data show CDR1 as MNHEY and CDR2 as SMNVEV (reference sequence). The CDR3 spans 14 residues. V lost 6 bases to trimming and J lost 2 bases; unmatched junction nucleotides: 6. This CDR3 reads CASRYGTGAYEQYF. CDR3 DNA sequence: TGTGCCAGCAGGTATGGGACAGGCGCCTACGAGCAGTACTTC.

This chain uses TRBV4-2 with TRBJ1-6; D perhaps matches TRBD1 (5 bases). V gave up 1 base and J gave up 10 bases, with 20 bases separating them. Germline CDR1 LGHNA, CDR2 YNFKEQ. The CDR3 loop spans 17 amino acids. The CDR3 coding sequence is TGTGCCAGCAGCCAAGTAACGGTAATGTTTGGGGGGTCACCCCTCCACTTT. Translation gives CASSQVTVMFGGSPLHF.

This sequence joins TRBV19 and TRBJ2-3; weak D call: TRBD2 (5 bases). V was cut by 4 bases and J by 3 bases, with 14 bases left in between. Germline CDR1 reads LNHDA; CDR2 reads SQIVND (reference sequence). The CDR3 sequence is 15 residues long. This CDR3 reads CASSTLSGSTDTQYF. CDR3 sequence (DNA): TGTGCCAGTAGTACGTTGAGCGGTAGTACAGATACGCAGTATTTT.